The clone carrying this T cell receptor (beta chain) appeared many times. Its antigen remains unidentified. Whole-study results and caveats: Larger-cohort validation covered only one TCR beta V-J rearrangement. In terms of TCR gene usage, tumor memory CD4+ T cells clustered together with blood and lymph node memory CD4+ cells, as well as with lymph node naive CD4+ cells. Tumor-infiltrating Treg TCR alpha and beta sequences overlapped most with tumor naive CD4+ T cells, then blood naive.

Trimming took 5 bases from V and 2 from J, leaving 9 bases between them. CDR3 length: 13 amino acids. CDR1 is MNHEY and CDR2 is SVGAGI in the germline V gene. After constant-region reverse-primer amplification, full-length variable regions underwent semi-nested PCR with Nested Universal Primer A. MiXCR, run by TCRdb on the 5' RACE reads, gives a single entry per CDR3 protein. The sample has approximately 40,000 distinct CDR3 sequences; about 20% are singletons. The sequence was collected from a female donor with breast cancer. The sample consisted of naive CD4+ T cells sorted from a lymph node. Subset: naive CD4+ T cells, CD4+CD45RA+CD25-. The rearrangement links TRBV6-5 to TRBJ1-1, with D unclear. The chain's CDR3 is CASSPTVNTEAFF. DNA of the CDR3: TGTGCCAGCAGTCCGACCGTTAACACTGAAGCTTTCTTT.